This is a list of T cell receptor beta chains from one sample in a study of T-cell memory formation after mild COVID-19. One entry per CDR3 protein, called by TCRdb with MiXCR from the 5' RACE reads. The sample lists hundreds of thousands of distinct CDR3 sequences, roughly 18% occurring once. The sequenced material came from PBMCs or a T cell subset sorted from them (not recorded which). Receptors originate from an adult woman who had mild COVID-19 (a few samples of this study predate the infection). Cell type and time point are not known. CDR3s include the opening cysteine and the closing phenylalanine or tryptophan. Each record gives: clone size, J gene, D gene, V gene, CDR3 protein, CDR3 DNA. D genes are given only for firm matches. Clone size is stated in some rows and not others, as once, few, many or a class when expanded.

>-|TRBJ2-2|-|TRBV5-8
CASSSPGDTGELFF
TGTGCCAGCAGCTCACCAGGGGACACCGGGGAGCTGTTTTTT
>few|TRBJ2-3|TRBD2|TRBV12-3/TRBV12-4
CASSPGTSGWSDTQYF
TGTGCCAGCAGTCCAGGGACTAGCGGTTGGTCGGATACGCAGTATTTT
>-|TRBJ2-1|TRBD2|TRBV20-1
CSARIGTTNEQFF
TGCAGTGCTAGAATAGGGACTACCAATGAGCAGTTCTTC
>few|TRBJ2-7|TRBD2|TRBV5-1
CASSPREGEQYF
TGCGCCAGCAGCCCCCGGGAGGGCGAGCAGTACTTC
>-|TRBJ1-1|TRBD1|TRBV3-1
CASSQDRVDRGLLNTEAFF
TGTGCCAGCAGCCAAGATCGGGTGGACAGGGGGCTTTTGAACACTGAAGCTTTCTTT
>-|TRBJ1-2|TRBD1|TRBV7-9
CASSSHLGTEKRAYGYTF
TGTGCCAGCAGCTCACACCTCGGGACAGAGAAGAGGGCGTATGGCTACACCTTC
>-|TRBJ2-1|-|TRBV11-2
CASSFVRSSKHNEQFF
TGTGCCAGCAGCTTTGTGCGGTCTTCAAAGCACAATGAGCAGTTCTTC
>-|TRBJ1-5|-|TRBV4-1
CASSQQGANQPQHF
TGCGCCAGCAGCCAGCAGGGTGCCAATCAGCCCCAGCATTTT
>few|TRBJ1-1|-|TRBV9
CASSVAGAPGEAFF
TGTGCCAGCAGCGTAGCAGGGGCGCCGGGTGAAGCTTTCTTT
>few|TRBJ2-7|TRBD1|TRBV9
CASSEGTGSSYEQYF
TGTGCCAGCAGCGAGGGGACAGGGAGCTCCTACGAGCAGTACTTC